This TCR beta chain derives from a study of shared clonotypes between healthy human individuals. Each sample came from a Caucasian adult donor living in Nashville, Tennessee. Concerning this clone: The junction departs from the called germline gene at one end, perhaps through a read error.

The CDR3 has 14 amino acids. Germline CDR1 is SNHLY and CDR2 is FYNNEI. Repertoires were generated with immunoSEQ multiplex PCR, while TCRdb's copy carries only in-frame clones and drops some. The data contain over a million clones, roughly 95% of them singletons. The sample consisted of naive CD4+ T cells sorted from blood. Subset denoted: CD45RA+ positively selected. The chain combines TRBV2 with TRBJ2-7; TRBD1 aligns across 9 bases. This clonotype was sampled from a man younger than 40 in good health. The CDR3 loop reads CASTEQGAGYEQYF. The CDR3 DNA follows: TGTGCCAGCACTGAACAGGGGGCAGGCTACGAGCAGTACTTC. Supplemented by reference TRBV2 and TRBJ2-7, the full variable domain reads EPEVTQTPSHQVTQMGQEVILRCVPISNHLYFYWYRQILGQKVEFLVSFYNNEISEKSEIFDDQFSVERPDGSNFTLKIRSTKLEDSAMYFCASTEQGAGYEQYFGPGTRLTVT.